The clone carrying this TCR beta chain was observed a few times. Germline-derived CDR1 and CDR2 are MNHNY and SVGAGI (reference sequence). Trimming cost V 8 bases and J 6 bases, with 16 bases left between them. CDR3 size: 13 residues. This record comes from a study of T cell changes during pregnancy in multiple sclerosis. Generated by immunoSEQ multiplex PCR, the TCRdb table keeps only in-frame clones and is missing some. This table has about 70,000 clones, approximately 94% appearing once. The source of this sequence is a female donor with multiple sclerosis, enrolled in a pregnancy study. The chain joins TRBV6-6 to TRBJ1-1; D may be TRBD1 (6 bases). The specimen comprised peripheral blood, sampled in the third trimester of pregnancy. The CDR3 reads CASARQETSEAFF. CDR3 DNA sequence: TGTGCCAGCGCGAGACAGGAAACATCTGAAGCTTTCTTT.